This entry features one T cell receptor (beta chain) sequence. Its antigen remains undetermined. The input lacks base qualities; no much larger clone sits a single base away. This entry is derived from a study of shared clonotypes between healthy human individuals (TCRdb year 2020). With respect to the entire study: A few men and a couple of women, aged 18 to 49 years, made up the cohort. For each donor, three plates each were used for CD4 naive and CD4 memory, two plates were used for CD8 naive, and one plate was used for CD8 memory. Blood TCR repertoires of a handful of healthy adults were deeply sequenced to estimate repertoire size and the extent of clonotype sharing between individuals. Libraries were prepared and TCR repertoires were sequenced by different laboratories using diverse techniques, in order to increase sequencing depth and limit assay-specific biases. Between about 0.9 and 8.9 billion PBMCs per donor were obtained by leukapheresis.

Broader findings and caveats from the paper: Only blood was sampled, and tissue TCR repertoires likely differ from those in blood. Across a few donors, about 4.5% of naive CD4, 3.5% of naive CD8, 2.3% of memory CD4, and 0.4% of memory CD8 clonotypes were shared. Naive subsets generally had larger estimated clonotype richness than memory subsets. Pairwise subsampling led to the expectation that sequencing depth would affect the degree of clonotype sharing among donors. Incomplete sequencing was indicated by rarefaction of sorted-subset datasets, despite the large sequencing depth. Because the study included a small number of donors, the genetic and exposure-history diversity represented was limited. Clonotypes shared by all four sorted-subset donors showed higher generation probabilities than non-shared clonotypes.

The donors were healthy, HIV-negative adults who had no recently reported acute infections or vaccinations. All donors were Caucasian adults living in Nashville, Tennessee, USA. CD4+ T cells were enriched by magnetic negative selection; naive cells were then positively selected on CD45RA, and the negative fraction formed the memory subset. After blood collection by leukapheresis, PBMCs were isolated using Ficoll-Histopaque density gradient centrifugation and then cryopreserved in the vapor phase of liquid nitrogen. Analytical flow cytometry was used to check the purity and quantity of each magnetically sorted T cell population. Genomic DNA was isolated from every sorted fraction and measured by UV absorbance on a Nanodrop 2000c. Using the deep immunoSEQ assay, TCR CDR3 regions were amplified from genomic DNA by multiplex PCR. Extracted genomic DNA from each cell subset was distributed evenly across all wells of several immunoSEQ 96-well plates, and each plate was treated as a replicate. For sorted subsets, about 220 ng of genomic DNA, equivalent to 25,000 to 35,000 T cell genomes, went into each replicate PCR. The purified libraries were quantified using a Qubit 3.0 fluorometer, sized with a Bioanalyzer 2100, and then quantified again using the KAPA Library Quantification kit. Every immunoSEQ 96-well plate was sequenced on a dedicated single-read 150-cycle Illumina NextSeq 550 flow cell. Turning to the authors' computational methods: The immunoSEQ output contained only junctional sequences without quality scores, so filtering could not match that applied to full-length reads. Sequences were annotated with PyIR, a Python wrapper for IgBLAST v1.9, and V/J genes and CDR3 were assigned using IMGT germline references. Any read was removed if the V/J assignment was weak (E-value above 1e-6), the CDR3 was missing, or the read contained stop codons, out-of-frame junctions, or ambiguous translated residues. V3J clonotypes were defined by identical inferred V gene, J gene, and CDR3 amino acid sequence. The percentage overlap between two repertoires was calculated by dividing the number of shared unique clonotypes by the size of the smaller repertoire. Richness of each repertoire was evaluated using RTK rarefaction, the Chao1 estimator, and Recon v2.1 estimates of unobserved clonotypes. Generation probabilities for all TCRbeta clonotypes obtained by the gDNA method from several donors were computed using OLGA. The immuneACCESS repertoire file appears here via TCRdb, limited to in-frame rearrangements. These files lack a portion of the clones; in checked studies, under half of the deficit traces to unresolved V genes, and the cause of the others is not known. The V and J calls and clone size are taken from that table; D and trimming were inferred from the DNA. For this sample the table gives just over 2,000,000 clones, of which 90% to 95% were detected only once. The leading ten clones occupy under 0.15% of the sample.

CDR1 and CDR2, per the germline V gene, are MDHEN and SYDVKM. Spanning cysteine to phenylalanine, the CDR3 consists of 12 amino acids. Only CDR3 DNA remains: 36 bases, in frame from the first base. The V and J ends are trimmed by 3 bases and 4 bases, leaving 6 bases between them. The rearrangement joined TRBV28 to TRBJ1-1; the D gene cannot be resolved reliably. The sequence came from a man aged 18 to 30 in good health. Specimen: naive CD4+ T cells sorted from blood. The cell subset or site label for this specimen denotes: CD45RA+ positively selected. The DNA sequence reads TGTGCCAGCAGTTTCGGAGTCACTGAAGCTTTCTTT. Its amino acids are CASSFGVTEAFF. Joined to the reference TRBV28 and TRBJ1-1 proteins, this CDR3 gives the full variable domain: DVKVTQSSRYLVKRTGEKVFLECVQDMDHENMFWYRQDPGLGLRLIYFSYDVKMKEKGDIPEGYSVSREKKERFSLILESASTNQTSMYLCASSFGVTEAFFGQGTRLTVV.